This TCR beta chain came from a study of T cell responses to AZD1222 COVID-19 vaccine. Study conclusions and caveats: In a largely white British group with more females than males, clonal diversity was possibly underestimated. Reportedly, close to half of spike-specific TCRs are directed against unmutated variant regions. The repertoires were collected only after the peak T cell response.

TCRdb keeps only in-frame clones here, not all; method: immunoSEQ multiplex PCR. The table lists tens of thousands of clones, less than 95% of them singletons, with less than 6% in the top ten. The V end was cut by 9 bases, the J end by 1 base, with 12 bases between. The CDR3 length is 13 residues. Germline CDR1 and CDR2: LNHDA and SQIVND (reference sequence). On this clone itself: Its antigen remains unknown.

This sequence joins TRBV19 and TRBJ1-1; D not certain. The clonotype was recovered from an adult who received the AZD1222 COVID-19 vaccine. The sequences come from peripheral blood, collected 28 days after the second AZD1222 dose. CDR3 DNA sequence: TGTGCCAGCCAGACAAGGGAGAACACTGAAGCTTTCTTT. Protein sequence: CASQTRENTEAFF.